The 30 T cell receptor beta chains below all came from one sample that was sequenced in a study of siplizumab effects on memory and regulatory T cells. The data were produced by immunoSEQ multiplex PCR, yet TCRdb's version contains in-frame clones alone and is incomplete. The table lists 100,000 or so clones, roughly 94% of them singletons. Specimen: non-Treg CD4+ T cells sorted from blood. The receptors shown here come from a human donor in good health.

The chain carries TRBV7-8 and TRBJ1-2; D is undetermined. V dropped 6 bases and J dropped 2 bases, with 16 bases sitting between them. The CDR3 has 15 residues. Germline CDR1 SGHVS, CDR2 FQNEAQ. The CDR3 sequence is CASRVGLTSNYGYTF. The CDR3 bases are TGTGCCAGCAGAGTTGGGTTAACATCAAACTATGGCTACACCTTC.

This chain links TRBV23-1 with TRBJ1-1; TRBD1 aligns across 9 bases. TRBV23-1 carries the ORF label, with uncertain function. The V gene end was trimmed by 7 bases and the J gene end by 7 bases; junction bases not matched to a gene: 10. The CDR3 has 14 residues. In DNA form, the CDR3 reads TGCGCCAGCAAGGGAACAGGGGGCGACTATGAAGCTTTCTTT. This translates into CASKGTGGDYEAFF.

This clone came up once. The chain uses TRBV7-6 and TRBJ2-1, with 7 nucleotides matching TRBD2. Germline CDR1 and CDR2: SGHVS and FNYEAQ. With V trimmed by 5 bases and J by 4 bases, 11 bases remained unmatched. The CDR3 contains 16 residues. The chain's CDR3 is CASSINEASGYNEQFF. CDR3 coding DNA: TGTGCCAGCAGCATAAATGAGGCTAGCGGTTACAATGAGCAGTTCTTC. The whole variable domain, filled in from reference TRBV7-6 and TRBJ2-1, reads GAGVSQSPRYKVTKRGQDVALRCDPISGHVSLYWYRQALGQGPEFLTYFNYEAQQDKSGLPNDRFSAERPEGSISTLTIQRTEQRDSAMYRCASSINEASGYNEQFFGPGTRLTVL.

This chain links TRBV23-1 with TRBJ2-7; 7 bases agree with TRBD1. TRBV23-1 is known as an ORF, though its function is uncertain. V was clipped by 0 bases and J by 1 base; unmatched bases: 15. The CDR3 spans 19 residues. The CDR3 loop is CASSQSPGQPTLKSYEQYF. In DNA form, the CDR3 reads TGCGCCAGCAGTCAATCGCCGGGACAGCCAACCCTAAAATCCTACGAGCAGTACTTC.

The gene calls are TRBV27 and TRBJ2-4, with 7 bases aligning to TRBD2. There are 16 residues in the CDR3. Germline V lookup: CDR1 MNHEY, CDR2 SMNVEV (reference sequence). Losses at the gene ends were 5 bases for V and 0 bases for J; bases not matched to a gene: 7. In nucleotides, the CDR3 is TGTGCCAGCAGTCTGACCTCTAGCGGAGCCAAAAACATTCAGTACTTC. It is translated as CASSLTSSGAKNIQYF.

CDR3 nucleotide sequence: TGCGCCAGCAGCCAAGGGGCTTTCTCGTACACCGGGGAGCTGTTTTTT. This sequence encodes CASSQGAFSYTGELFF. The chain is built from TRBV4-1 and TRBJ2-2; D gene unclear. Trimming shortened V by 1 base and J by 3 bases, and 12 bases separated the two germline ends. CDR1 is MGHRA and CDR2 is YSYEKL in the germline V gene. This CDR3 comprises 16 residues.

This clone was counted once. The chain has TRBV5-4 and TRBJ2-3; the D gene is possibly TRBD1 (7 bases). The CDR3 loop spans 17 amino acids. V was shortened by 4 bases and J by 0 bases, with 18 bases between the two germline ends. The germline gives CDR1 SGHNT, CDR2 YYREEE (reference sequence). The CDR3 loop is CASSKGGGAPSTDTQYF. CDR3 in DNA: TGTGCCAGCAGCAAAGGAGGGGGCGCCCCTAGCACAGATACGCAGTATTTT.

The chain joins TRBV7-6 to TRBJ1-4; tentatively, D is TRBD1 (6 bases). Germline CDR1 SGHVS, CDR2 FNYEAQ. The CDR3 has 16 amino acids. Trimming shortened V by 5 bases and J by 0 bases, and 13 bases separated the two germline ends. The CDR3 protein is CASSRTGTATNEKLFF. The CDR3 DNA reads as TGTGCCAGCAGCCGCACAGGGACTGCAACTAATGAAAAACTGTTTTTT.

V is TRBV28 and J is TRBJ2-2; 9 nucleotides agree with TRBD2. The CDR3 runs to 14 residues. V lost 5 bases and J lost 7; bases outside the gene matches: 5. Germline-derived CDR1 and CDR2 are MDHEN and SYDVKM. CDR3 sequence: CASSPGLAYGELFF. CDR3 nucleotides: TGTGCCAGCAGTCCTGGACTAGCGTACGGGGAGCTGTTTTTT. Using reference TRBV28 and TRBJ2-2 for the parts outside the CDR3, the full variable domain is DVKVTQSSRYLVKRTGEKVFLECVQDMDHENMFWYRQDPGLGLRLIYFSYDVKMKEKGDIPEGYSVSREKKERFSLILESASTNQTSMYLCASSPGLAYGELFFGEGSRLTVL.

The chain uses TRBV28 and TRBJ1-3, with a tentative D call TRBD1 (6 bases). Trimming pared 10 bases from V and 11 bases from J, leaving 24 bases between. Germline V gene lookup returns CDR1 MDHEN and CDR2 SYDVKM. This CDR3 is 14 amino acids long. CDR3: CATHQGQSFPAIYF. The CDR3 DNA sequence: TGTGCCACCCACCAGGGGCAATCATTCCCGGCCATATATTTT.

This clone is a singleton in its sample. The junction and the germline gene differ at one end; a read error may be behind it. The rearrangement links TRBV5-1 to TRBJ1-1, with D maybe TRBD1 (6 bases). Germline loops: CDR1 SGHRS, CDR2 YFSETQ. The CDR3 covers 13 residues. The CDR3: CASSSTGHTEAFF. The CDR3 DNA follows: TGCGCCAGCAGCTCCACGGGACACACAGAAGCTTTCTTT.

The genes are TRBV19 and TRBJ2-1, with no clear D. V lost 5 bases, J lost 4 bases, and 3 bases lay in between. This CDR3 has 11 amino acids. The germline V gene encodes CDR1 LNHDA and CDR2 SQIVND (reference sequence). The CDR3: CASSSYNEQFF. The CDR3 DNA is TGTGCCAGTAGTTCTTACAATGAGCAGTTCTTC.

The gene calls are TRBV19 and TRBJ2-3; no definite D call. Germline CDR1 reads LNHDA; CDR2 reads SQIVND (reference sequence). V lost 5 bases to trimming and J lost 3 bases, with 6 bases between them. This CDR3 is 12 amino acids long. The CDR3 DNA reads TGTGCCAGTAGTCCCAGGACAGATACGCAGTATTTT. Protein: CASSPRTDTQYF. The full variable domain, its missing parts supplied by reference TRBV19 and TRBJ2-3, is DGGITQSPKYLFRKEGQNVTLSCEQNLNHDAMYWYRQDPGQGLRLIYYSQIVNDFQKGDIAEGYSVSREKKESFPLTVTSAQKNPTAFYLCASSPRTDTQYFGPGTRLTVL.

V and J are TRBV5-1 and TRBJ2-4; D is possibly TRBD2 (6 bases). Germline lookup yields CDR1 SGHRS and CDR2 YFSETQ. The CDR3 spans 14 residues. V shed 1 base and J shed 6 bases, with 11 bases lying between them. The CDR3 DNA reads as TGCGCCAGCAGCTTGCCCGGGGGAGGAAACATTCAGTACTTC. The encoded protein is CASSLPGGGNIQYF.

The chain recombines TRBV28 with TRBJ2-3; 10 bases are a match to TRBD2. V lost 3 bases to trimming and J lost 1 base; unmatched junction nucleotides: 7. CDR1 and CDR2 from the germline V gene are MDHEN and SYDVKM. The CDR3 is 17 amino acids. The CDR3 region has the DNA TGTGCCAGCAGTTTCGGGGCGACTAGCGGGCGCACAGATACGCAGTATTTT. It encodes CASSFGATSGRTDTQYF.

The CDR3 sequence: CASSAFGAVNTEAFF. The CDR3 DNA reads as TGTGCCAGCAGTGCATTCGGGGCCGTTAACACTGAAGCTTTCTTT. This rearrangement joins TRBV9 to TRBJ1-1, with a tentative D call TRBD1 (5 bases). The germline V gene has CDR1 SGDLS and CDR2 YYNGEE. The CDR3 is 15 amino acids. Between the trimmed V and J ends, which lost 5 bases and 2 bases, there was a span of 16 bases.

The chain employs TRBV30 and TRBJ2-3, with 8 bases matching TRBD2. This CDR3 comprises 14 residues. Trimming cost V 7 bases and J 3 bases; bases outside gene matches: 9. Germline V lookup: CDR1 GTSNPN, CDR2 SVGIG (reference sequence). The CDR3 nucleotides read TGTGCCTACAAGCGGGAGTGGGGTACAGATACGCAGTATTTT. It yields the protein CAYKREWGTDTQYF. Using reference TRBV30 and TRBJ2-3 for the parts outside the CDR3, the full variable domain is SQTIHQWPATLVQPVGSPLSLECTVEGTSNPNLYWYRQAAGRGLQLLFYSVGIGQISSEVPQNLSASRPQDRQFILSSKKLLLSDSGFYLCAYKREWGTDTQYFGPGTRLTVL.

This clone was seen a handful of times. The J gene is TRBJ2-3, the V gene TRBV29-1; D is undetermined. The CDR3 extends over 14 amino acids. The germline gives CDR1 SQVTM, CDR2 ANQGSEA. V dropped 5 bases and J dropped 1 base, with 13 bases sitting between them. The CDR3 nucleotides read TGCAGCGTTTCTGAGGATATACGCACAGATACGCAGTATTTT. The encoded protein is CSVSEDIRTDTQYF.

This clone was seen once. This chain joins TRBV28 and TRBJ1-4; D call uncertain. Germline loops: CDR1 MDHEN, CDR2 SYDVKM. V lost 6 bases to trimming and J lost 4 bases, with 6 bases between them. CDR3 length: 12 amino acids. CDR3 nucleotide sequence: TGTGCCAGCAGACGGAGTAATGAAAAACTGTTTTTT. As protein: CASRRSNEKLFF.

The chain carries TRBV19 and TRBJ1-1, with D possibly matching TRBD1 (6 bases). Germline V gene data show CDR1 as LNHDA and CDR2 as SQIVND (reference sequence). CDR3 size: 15 residues. V lost 3 bases and J 2 bases, leaving 13 bases between the germline ends. The DNA for the CDR3 is TGTGCCAGTAGTATTTCGACAGGTATCAACACTGAAGCTTTCTTT. Amino acids: CASSISTGINTEAFF.

CDR3 in DNA: TGTGCCAGCAGCCGTATCCAGGGCATGAACACTGAAGCTTTCTTT. Residues: CASSRIQGMNTEAFF. This chain joins TRBV5-6 and TRBJ1-1; the D gene is possibly TRBD1 (5 bases). This CDR3 is 15 amino acids long. V dropped 4 bases and J dropped 0 bases, with 13 bases sitting between them. The germline V gene encodes CDR1 SGHDT and CDR2 YYEEEE.

The CDR3 DNA follows: TGTGCCAGCAGCATAACGGGGTCGGGGGCCAACGTCCTGACTTTC. This gives the protein CASSITGSGANVLTF. V is TRBV7-9 and J is TRBJ2-6; possible D gene TRBD2, 5 bases. The CDR3 length is 15 residues. Germline V gene data show CDR1 as SEHNR and CDR2 as FQNEAQ (reference sequence). Trimming took off 5 bases at V and 4 bases at J, with 12 bases between the two ends.

This sequence joins TRBV7-6 and TRBJ2-5; no definite D call. The CDR3 consists of 11 residues. Germline V gene sequence: CDR1 SGHVS, CDR2 FNYEAQ. Trimming took off 2 bases at V and 5 bases at J, with 3 bases between the two ends. CDR3 protein: CASSLQETQYF. CDR3 bases: TGTGCCAGCAGCTTACAGGAGACCCAGTACTTC.

This clone was picked up one time. CDR3 amino acids: CASSPRLAGNGEQYF. The CDR3 DNA reads TGTGCCAGTAGTCCGCGACTAGCGGGAAATGGCGAGCAGTACTTC. The V and J genes are TRBV19 and TRBJ2-7; 11 positions agree with TRBD2. The length of the CDR3 is 15 residues. In germline, CDR1 is LNHDA, CDR2 SQIVND (reference sequence). V lost 5 bases to trimming and J lost 6 bases; unmatched junction nucleotides: 9.

The J gene is TRBJ2-7, the V gene TRBV7-9; TRBD2 matches at 12 bases. This CDR3 is 16 amino acids long. With 3 bases clipped from V and 6 bases from J, the junction kept 9 bases outside the gene matches. Per the germline V gene, CDR1 is SEHNR and CDR2 is FQNEAQ (reference sequence). CDR3 nucleotides: TGTGCCAGCAGCTTCTGGACTAGCGGGATTGTTGGCGAGCAGTACTTC. It specifies CASSFWTSGIVGEQYF.

V gene TRBV4-1 combines with J gene TRBJ1-4, with 9 bases lining up with TRBD1. Looked up from germline, CDR1 is MGHRA and CDR2 is YSYEKL. The CDR3 has 16 residues. The junction had 6 bases not matched to a gene; V was cut back by 0 bases and J by 7 bases. In nucleotides, the CDR3 is TGCGCCAGCAGCCAAGACCCACAGGGGGCTTTTGAAAAACTGTTTTTT. Translating it yields CASSQDPQGAFEKLFF.

This chain uses TRBV4-1 with TRBJ1-2; no clear D gene. Germline values: CDR1 MGHRA, CDR2 YSYEKL. With 0 bases removed from V and 7 bases from J, the gap between germline ends came to 24 bases. There are 18 residues in the CDR3. CDR3 region: CASSQDLLRGPLIGGYTF. CDR3 nucleotides: TGCGCCAGCAGCCAAGATCTGTTACGAGGTCCTTTAATCGGTGGCTACACCTTC.

The J gene is TRBJ1-1, the V gene TRBV30, with D unclear. Germline lookup yields CDR1 GTSNPN and CDR2 SVGIG (reference sequence). The CDR3 runs 12 residues. V lost 8 bases and J 1 base, leaving 11 bases between the germline ends. The CDR3 bases are TGTGCCCTCTATATCACGAACACTGAAGCTTTCTTT. This codes for CALYITNTEAFF.

The chain couples TRBV30 to TRBJ1-1; D not certain. The CDR3 runs 13 residues. Germline values: CDR1 GTSNPN, CDR2 SVGIG (reference sequence). V lost 2 bases to trimming and J lost 1 base, with 8 bases between them. In DNA, the CDR3 is TGTGCCTGGAGTCGACTTGGGAACACTGAAGCTTTCTTT. Translation: CAWSRLGNTEAFF.

This chain joins TRBV6-6 and TRBJ2-7, with 7 nucleotides matching TRBD1. V shed 7 bases, J shed 5 bases, and the junction held 8 bases outside the gene matches. Germline V gene lookup returns CDR1 MNHNY and CDR2 SVGAGI (reference sequence). CDR3 length: 13 residues. The CDR3 DNA reads TGTGCCAGCATCCAGACAGGGTCGGACGAGCAGTACTTC. Its protein product is CASIQTGSDEQYF.